A single sample is the source of the 22 T cell receptor beta chains below, sequenced in a study of blood T cells in healthy people across ages. PCR was performed a second time for about 7 to 11 cycles using a sample-barcoded 5' primer and a J-beta primer mix. Via MiXCR, TCRdb re-called the 5' RACE reads, giving one row per CDR3 protein. The sample holds 1.5 million to 2 million distinct CDR3 sequences; 30% to 35% are singletons and the top ten take 11%. The sequenced sample consisted of blood. These receptors were obtained from a woman between 25 and 40 years old in good health.

This clonotype showed up many times. CDR3 sequence reads: CASSLVIGGGSYEQYF. CDR3 coding DNA: TGTGCCAGCAGCTTGGTCATTGGCGGGGGATCCTACGAGCAGTACTTC. V and J are TRBV7-2 and TRBJ2-7, with 7 bases aligning to TRBD2. Germline V gene data show CDR1 as SGHTA and CDR2 as FQGNSA. The CDR3 has 16 amino acids. J lost 1 base, V lost 3 bases, and 9 bases had no gene match.

This clonotype was seen a few times. This chain uses TRBV20-1 with TRBJ2-1; 8 positions match TRBD1. Germline CDR1 DFQATT, CDR2 SNEGSKA (reference sequence). CDR3 length: 13 amino acids. With 6 bases clipped from V and 6 bases from J, the junction kept 7 bases outside the gene matches. The CDR3 DNA follows: TGCAGTGCCGGACAGGGAATGTTCAATGAGCAGTTCTTC. As protein: CSAGQGMFNEQFF.

V is TRBV7-9 and J is TRBJ1-2, with D possibly matching TRBD1 (5 bases). The CDR3 has 14 residues. The V gene lost 4 bases and the J gene lost 8 bases, with 17 bases spanning the gap. Germline V lookup: CDR1 SEHNR, CDR2 FQNEAQ (reference sequence). The CDR3 bases are TGTGCCAGCAGCTCTGGGGCCTTAAAAGGGGGCTACACCTTC. This gives the protein CASSSGALKGGYTF.

This clonotype appeared a few times. The chain carries TRBV20-1 and TRBJ2-7; D is perhaps TRBD1 (5 bases). The CDR3 contains 14 residues. The V gene's germline CDR1 is DFQATT and CDR2 SNEGSKA (reference sequence). The V end was cut by 3 bases, the J end by 6 bases, with 18 bases between. The CDR3 spells CSARIGIGALEQYF. The CDR3 DNA sequence: TGCAGTGCTAGGATTGGGATAGGGGCCCTCGAGCAGTACTTC.

This sequence joins TRBV20-1 and TRBJ1-2, with D tentatively TRBD1 (5 bases). Germline assignment: CDR1 DFQATT and CDR2 SNEGSKA (reference sequence). V lost 6 bases and J lost 1, with 12 bases in between. This CDR3 is 13 amino acids long. The CDR3 here is CSAKRGFNYGYTF. The CDR3 DNA sequence: TGCAGTGCCAAACGGGGGTTTAACTATGGCTACACCTTC.

The chain carries TRBV20-1 and TRBJ1-6; maybe TRBD1 (5 bases). This CDR3 contains 12 residues. Trimming removed 6 bases at V and 10 bases at J, with 13 bases between. The germline gives CDR1 DFQATT, CDR2 SNEGSKA (reference sequence). Here the CDR3 DNA reads TGCAGTGCACAGGCCCAGAAATCACCCCTCCACTTT. Translation gives CSAQAQKSPLHF.

This clonotype was seen a few times. The chain has TRBV5-6 and TRBJ2-7; 7 nucleotides line up with TRBD2. V lost 4 bases, J lost 1 base, and 8 bases stayed unmatched. Germline CDR1 and CDR2: SGHDT and YYEEEE. The CDR3 is made up of 15 amino acids. CDR3 DNA sequence: TGTGCCAGCAGCGGGGAAACGGGACTATCCTACGAGCAGTACTTC. Translation gives CASSGETGLSYEQYF.

This clonotype was found many times. The chain joins TRBV6-2 or TRBV6-3 to TRBJ2-7, with D uncertain. The CDR3 length is 12 residues. Germline V CDR1 and CDR2: MNHEY, SVGEGT. CDR3 loop: CDRLYRPYEQYF. For the CDR3, the DNA is TGTGACCGGCTGTATCGACCTTACGAGCAGTACTTC.

V and J are TRBV5-5 and TRBJ2-4; D call uncertain. This CDR3 spans 13 amino acids. With 4 bases removed from V and 13 bases from J, the gap between germline ends came to 18 bases. Germline lookup yields CDR1 SGHKS and CDR2 YYEKEE (reference sequence). The CDR3 is CASSLSDGDFQYF. DNA for the CDR3: TGTGCCAGCAGCCTCTCGGATGGCGACTTCCAGTACTTC.

This clonotype was detected a few times. The rearrangement links TRBV7-9 to TRBJ1-2, with 11 bases fitting TRBD1. The V gene's germline CDR1 is SEHNR and CDR2 FQNEAQ (reference sequence). Trimming cost V 1 base and J 7 bases; bases outside gene matches: 8. The CDR3 contains 16 residues. The chain's CDR3 is CASSLVGQGAGFGYTF. The CDR3 nucleotides are TGTGCCAGCAGCTTAGTTGGACAGGGGGCTGGTTTTGGCTACACCTTC.

A few counts support this clonotype. This rearrangement joins TRBV10-3 to TRBJ2-7, with D perhaps given as TRBD1 or TRBD2 (5 bases each). The V and J ends lost 11 bases and 6 bases respectively, with 14 bases between them. The CDR3 sequence is 11 residues long. Germline lookup yields CDR1 ENHRY and CDR2 SYGVKD. The CDR3 nucleotides read TGTGCCTCGGGCAGGGACGGCGAGCAGTACTTC. This sequence encodes CASGRDGEQYF.

There are a few counts of this clonotype. The V and J genes are TRBV20-1 and TRBJ2-7, with D possibly called TRBD1 or TRBD2 (6 bases each). Germline CDR1 is DFQATT and CDR2 is SNEGSKA (reference sequence). The V gene lost 3 bases and the J gene lost 3 bases, with 12 bases spanning the gap. This CDR3 has 13 residues. CDR3 nucleotides: TGCAGTGCTAGGCGCGGGACACTCTACGAGCAGTACTTC. Translated, it gives CSARRGTLYEQYF.

About this clonotype: Being one base from a much bigger clone, this may be a read error. The J gene is TRBJ2-5, the V gene TRBV29-1, with D perhaps assigned TRBD1 or TRBD2 (5 bases each). Germline lookup yields CDR1 SQVTM and CDR2 ANQGSEA. Trimming cost V 4 bases and J 9 bases, with 15 bases left between them. The CDR3 is 12 amino acids. The CDR3 region has the DNA TGCAGCGTTGGTGTCTGGGACGAGGCCCAGTACTTC. Translated, it gives CSVGVWDEAQYF.

This clonotype was detected a few times. This rearrangement joins TRBV28 to TRBJ2-3; D is possibly TRBD2 (5 bases). This CDR3 is built from 15 residues. The germline V gene has CDR1 MDHEN and CDR2 SYDVKM. The V and J ends lost 5 bases and 2 bases respectively, with 14 bases between them. CDR3 nucleotides: TGTGCCAGCAGTGTTGGGGAGCCTCTCACAGATACGCAGTATTTT. Protein product: CASSVGEPLTDTQYF.

As regards this clonotype: This may be a read error: a much more frequent sequence differs by one nucleotide. The chain couples TRBV28 to TRBJ2-5, with TRBD2 as a possible D gene (5 bases). Between the trimmed V and J ends, which lost 6 bases and 3 bases, there was a span of 20 bases. CDR1 is MDHEN, CDR2 SYDVKM, per germline. The CDR3 contains 16 residues. CDR3 nucleotide sequence: TGTGCCAGCAGCCCCGGGATGGGGAGATTAGAAGAGACCCAGTACTTC. Translation: CASSPGMGRLEETQYF.

J is TRBJ2-1 and V is TRBV6-5; D remains ambiguous. There are 15 residues in the CDR3. CDR1 and CDR2 (germline): MNHEY, SVGAGI. Trimming removed 4 bases from V and 5 bases from J, with 15 bases in between. The CDR3 sequence is CASSLAGPRDNEQFF. CDR3 nucleotide sequence: TGTGCCAGCAGTTTGGCCGGGCCCCGGGACAATGAGCAGTTCTTC.

The V call is TRBV7-3, the J call TRBJ2-1, with 16 positions matching TRBD2. The CDR3 runs 19 residues. Germline V gene data show CDR1 as SGHTA and CDR2 as FQGTGA. The ends lost 1 base at V and 9 bases at J; junction bases unmatched: 12. CDR3: CASSLKGLAGGRLEVEQFF. The CDR3 DNA sequence: TGTGCCAGCAGCTTAAAGGGACTAGCGGGGGGGCGTTTAGAAGTTGAGCAGTTCTTC.

This clonotype turned up a few times. The chain's CDR3 is CASTLAGVHNEQYF. CDR3 DNA sequence: TGTGCCAGCACCCTAGCGGGAGTCCACAATGAGCAGTACTTC. The chain has TRBV3-1 and TRBJ2-5; 10 bases are a match to TRBD2. J was trimmed by 11 bases and V by 7 bases; bases with no gene match: 13. CDR1 and CDR2 from the germline V gene are LGHDT and YNNKEL (reference sequence). The CDR3 consists of 14 residues.

This chain uses TRBV12-5 with TRBJ1-2; TRBD1 matches 8 bases. CDR3 length equals 17 residues. V trimming: 0 bases; J trimming: 6 bases; junction bases outside the gene matches: 12. CDR1 is LGHNT, CDR2 FRNRAP, per germline. CDR3: CASGLVQGQGASNGYTF. The CDR3 DNA sequence: TGTGCTAGTGGTTTGGTACAAGGGCAGGGGGCTTCGAATGGCTACACCTTC.

This clonotype came up many times. The chain employs TRBV20-1 and TRBJ2-7; D remains ambiguous. V shed 6 bases and J shed 0 bases, with 12 bases lying between them. The CDR3 has 13 residues. Germline V lookup: CDR1 DFQATT, CDR2 SNEGSKA (reference sequence). The CDR3 DNA follows: TGCAGTGCCCCCCCCAGCCTCTCCTACGAGCAGTACTTC. Amino acid sequence: CSAPPSLSYEQYF.

The J gene is TRBJ1-2, the V gene TRBV7-9; maybe TRBD1 (6 bases). The V end lost 3 bases, the J end lost 8 bases, and 10 bases lay between the germline ends. The germline V gene has CDR1 SEHNR and CDR2 FQNEAQ (reference sequence). The CDR3 spans 12 residues. The CDR3 coding sequence is TGTGCCAGCAGCTTTAAAACAGGGGGCTACACCTTC. Protein product: CASSFKTGGYTF.

This clonotype was picked up a small number of times. The chain links TRBV7-9 to TRBJ2-7, with unresolved D. The germline V gene has CDR1 SEHNR and CDR2 FQNEAQ (reference sequence). The ends were cut back, 1 base at V and 5 bases at J, with 18 bases in the middle. The CDR3 sequence is 16 residues long. CDR3 DNA: TGTGCCAGCAGCTTAGGGGTGAACATCGTTACCGACGAGCAGTACTTC. Translation gives CASSLGVNIVTDEQYF. Based on the CDR3 plus reference TRBV7-9 and TRBJ2-7, the full variable domain is DTGVSQNPRHKITKRGQNVTFRCDPISEHNRLYWYRQTLGQGPEFLTYFQNEAQLEKSRLLSDRFSAERPKGSFSTLEIQRTEQGDSAMYLCASSLGVNIVTDEQYFGPGTRLTVT.